This T cell receptor beta chain was sequenced in a study of blood T cell repertoires in COVID-19. Here immunoSEQ multiplex PCR was the method, and the copy in TCRdb shows in-frame clones only, minus some. The sample yields 150,000 to 200,000 clones, about 80% seen once. Per the germline V gene, CDR1 is LNHDA and CDR2 is SQIVND (reference sequence). This CDR3 comprises 14 residues. V was trimmed by 3 bases and J by 2 bases, leaving 8 bases between them. The specimen was peripheral blood. The gene calls are TRBV19 and TRBJ1-5; D not certain. This clonotype originated in a man in his 60s with acute or convalescent COVID-19. The CDR3 DNA reads TGTGCCAGTAGTATGCGACGGGGCAATCAGCCCCAGCATTTT. Amino acids: CASSMRRGNQPQHF.